The 9 T cell receptor beta chains listed next were all sequenced from one sample in a study of T cells in Graves' hyperthyroidism and ophthalmopathy (dated by TCRdb to the late 2010s). Preparation of the library involved multiplex PCR. Sequencing instrument: Illumina HiSeq 2000. Amplification of TCR beta CDR3 regions was carried out from RNA transcripts. The first round of RT-PCR for the TCR CDR3 was performed with the HTBI primer set and the Qiagen OneStep RT-PCR kit. TCRdb itself trimmed the public reads at Q25 with fastp, ran MiXCR and retained productive beta chains. CDR3 protein duplicates are merged, each entry listing the most common genes and DNA. The sample table contains 150,000 or so distinct CDR3 sequences; only one count was recorded for over 20% of them. The ten most abundant clones make up roughly 73% of the sample. Sequencing used blood. These receptor sequences come from a woman aged 45 to 65 with Graves' hyperthyroidism that later progressed to Graves' ophthalmopathy.

The table lists this clonotype with a few counts. The gene calls are TRBV25-1 and TRBJ2-1; 8 nucleotides line up with TRBD1. J was trimmed by 2 bases and V by 6 bases; bases with no gene match: 9. There are 16 residues in the CDR3. Germline-derived CDR1 and CDR2 are MGHDK and SYGVNS. The CDR3 spells CASRKTGTGTYNEQFF. The CDR3 region has the DNA TGTGCCAGCAGAAAAACCGGGACAGGAACCTACAATGAGCAGTTCTTC.

On this clonotype itself: A junction boundary mismatches the germline segment, possibly from a read error. The chain employs TRBV28 and TRBJ1-6; no reliable D call. This CDR3 spans 13 amino acids. Germline loops: CDR1 MDHEN, CDR2 SYDVKM. The CDR3 region is CASRSSYDSPLHF. DNA for the CDR3: TGTGCCAGCAGGAGCTCCTATGATTCACCCCTCCACTTT.

Many counts were recorded for this clonotype. The V gene is TRBV3-1, the J gene TRBJ2-1; D gene uncertain. V gave up 1 base and J gave up 4 bases, with 2 bases separating them. Per the germline V gene, CDR1 is LGHDT and CDR2 is YNNKEL (reference sequence). There are 12 residues in the CDR3. The CDR3 region has the DNA TGTGCCAGCAGCCAAGTTTACAATGAGCAGTTCTTC. Residues: CASSQVYNEQFF.

The sample holds a few counts of this clonotype. The chain recombines TRBV7-9 with TRBJ1-5; 7 bases fit TRBD1. CDR1 SEHNR and CDR2 FQNEAQ come from the germline V gene (reference sequence). Trimming cost V 4 bases and J 5 bases; bases outside gene matches: 5. The CDR3 runs 14 residues. CDR3 region: CASSSRDSDQPQHF. Written as DNA, the CDR3 is TGTGCCAGCAGCTCCCGGGACAGCGATCAGCCCCAGCATTTT.

This clonotype was detected only a few times. The gene calls are TRBV12-3 or TRBV12-4 and TRBJ2-7; 7 positions match TRBD1. The CDR3 runs 16 residues. J was trimmed by 3 bases and V by 5 bases; bases with no gene match: 13. Written as DNA, the CDR3 is TGTGCCAGCAGTGAAGTAGGAGACAGGGTGAACTACGAGCAGTACTTC. It codes for CASSEVGDRVNYEQYF.

In its sample, this clonotype was seen a few times. The rearrangement links TRBV20-1 to TRBJ2-7, with unresolved D. Deletions cut 3 bases from V and 0 bases from J, with 9 bases between. The germline gives CDR1 DFQATT, CDR2 SNEGSKA (reference sequence). The CDR3 spans 13 residues. The chain's CDR3 is CSARETVSYEQYF. The DNA for the CDR3 is TGCAGTGCTAGGGAGACCGTCTCCTACGAGCAGTACTTC.

This clonotype was found a few times. The chain carries TRBV29-1 and TRBJ2-2; 7 bases match TRBD1. Germline V gives CDR1 SQVTM, CDR2 ANQGSEA. The CDR3 is 13 amino acids. J gave up 7 bases and V 4 bases, and 6 bases lay outside the gene matches. CDR3 nucleotide sequence: TGCAGCGTTGCAGGCAGGGGGATCGGGGAGCTGTTTTTT. Translated, it gives CSVAGRGIGELFF.

This clonotype has ten or more counts. The V and J genes are TRBV11-2 and TRBJ2-4, with 8 bases lining up with TRBD1. The CDR3 has 17 residues. Germline trimming cut 2 bases from V and 0 bases from J; bases unmatched to any gene: 6. Germline CDR1 and CDR2: SGHAT and FQNNGV. CDR3 residues: CASSLTGQALAKNIQYF. CDR3 bases: TGTGCCAGCAGCTTAACGGGACAGGCGCTAGCCAAAAACATTCAGTACTTC.

In regard to this clonotype: A much more abundant neighbour one base away suggests this may be a read error. The chain couples TRBV7-3 to TRBJ2-1; 8 bases are a match to TRBD2. J gave up 9 bases and V 1 base, and 11 bases lay outside the gene matches. Germline CDR1 SGHTA, CDR2 FQGTGA. This CDR3 spans 16 amino acids. Here the CDR3 reads CASSLRAGAGMSEQFF. The DNA of the CDR3 is TGTGCCAGCAGCTTAAGAGCGGGGGCGGGGATGAGTGAGCAGTTCTTC.